This entry concerns a single T cell receptor beta chain. The data were taken from a study of blood T cell repertoires in COVID-19. About the research overall: COVID-19 samples, acute and convalescent, were from the United States, Italy and Spain. PBMCs, B-cell-depleted T cells, or T cells provided the cDNA or gDNA that made up the material.

CDR3 length: 14 amino acids. The ends lost 0 bases at V and 14 bases at J; junction bases unmatched: 9. CDR1 is SGHDN and CDR2 is FVKESK in the germline V gene. Per the authors' pipeline: Quantification of nucleated cells was approximated via reference gene primer amplification. Produced via immunoSEQ multiplex PCR; TCRdb's table is partial and in-frame only. V and J calls and clone size follow that table, whereas D and trimming were derived from the DNA. The table lists about 190,000 clones, around 87% of them singletons. This chain uses TRBV14 with TRBJ2-1; 8 bases fit TRBD2. Sequenced input: peripheral blood. The sequence derives from a man in his fifties with acute or convalescent COVID-19. The CDR3 sequence: CASSQDRNGGAKFF. The CDR3 region has the DNA TGTGCCAGCAGCCAAGATAGGAACGGGGGGGCCAAGTTCTTC.